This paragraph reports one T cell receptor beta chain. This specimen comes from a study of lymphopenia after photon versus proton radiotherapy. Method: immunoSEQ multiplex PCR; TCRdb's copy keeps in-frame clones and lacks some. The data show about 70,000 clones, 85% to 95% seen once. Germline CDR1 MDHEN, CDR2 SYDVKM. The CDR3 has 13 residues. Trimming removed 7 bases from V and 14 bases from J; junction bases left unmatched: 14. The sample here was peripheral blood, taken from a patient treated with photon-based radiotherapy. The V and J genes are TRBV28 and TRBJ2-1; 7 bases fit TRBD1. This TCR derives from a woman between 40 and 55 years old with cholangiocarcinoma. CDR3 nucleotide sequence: TGTGCCAGCAAAGTAGCTATGGTAGGGGGCAAGTTCTTC. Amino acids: CASKVAMVGGKFF.